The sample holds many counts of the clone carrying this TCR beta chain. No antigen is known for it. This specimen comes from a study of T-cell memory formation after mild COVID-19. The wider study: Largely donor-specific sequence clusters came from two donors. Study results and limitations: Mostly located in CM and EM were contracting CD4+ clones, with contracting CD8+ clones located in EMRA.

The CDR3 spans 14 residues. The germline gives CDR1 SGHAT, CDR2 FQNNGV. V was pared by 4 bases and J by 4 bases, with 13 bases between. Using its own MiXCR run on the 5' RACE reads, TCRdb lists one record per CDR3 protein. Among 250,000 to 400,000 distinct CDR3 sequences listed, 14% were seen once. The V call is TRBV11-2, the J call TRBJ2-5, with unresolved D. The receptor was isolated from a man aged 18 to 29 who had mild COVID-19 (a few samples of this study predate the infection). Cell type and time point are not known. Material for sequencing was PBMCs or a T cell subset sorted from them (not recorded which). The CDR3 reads CASSSNGVGETQYF. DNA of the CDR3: TGTGCCAGCAGCTCCAATGGGGTCGGAGAGACCCAGTACTTC.